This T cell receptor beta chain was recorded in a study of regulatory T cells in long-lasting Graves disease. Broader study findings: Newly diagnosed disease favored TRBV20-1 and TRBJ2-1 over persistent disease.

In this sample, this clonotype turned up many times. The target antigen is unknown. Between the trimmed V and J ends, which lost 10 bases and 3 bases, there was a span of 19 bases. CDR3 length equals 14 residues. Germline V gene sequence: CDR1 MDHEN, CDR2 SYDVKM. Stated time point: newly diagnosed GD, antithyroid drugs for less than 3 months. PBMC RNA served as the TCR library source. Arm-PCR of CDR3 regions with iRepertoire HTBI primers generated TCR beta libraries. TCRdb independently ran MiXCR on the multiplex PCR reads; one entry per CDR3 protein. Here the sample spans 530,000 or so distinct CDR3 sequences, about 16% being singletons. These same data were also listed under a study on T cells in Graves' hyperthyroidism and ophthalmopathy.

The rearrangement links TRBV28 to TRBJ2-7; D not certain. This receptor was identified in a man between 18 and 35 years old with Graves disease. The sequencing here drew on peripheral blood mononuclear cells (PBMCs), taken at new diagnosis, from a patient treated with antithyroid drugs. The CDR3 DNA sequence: TGTGCCACCAGCTTGGCCGACGAACTCTACGAGCAGTACTTC. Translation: CATSLADELYEQYF.